The 19 T cell receptor beta chains below come from one sample, sequenced in a study of T cell responses to AZD1222 COVID-19 vaccine listed by TCRdb under 2021. The library was made by the immunoSEQ multiplex PCR assay. The table comes from immuneACCESS by way of TCRdb, which keeps in-frame sequences with V and J called. Part of the clones is missing from these tables; in studies checked, under half for an unresolved V gene and the rest for unknown reasons. A total of some 150,000 clones appear in this sample, approximately 86% of them only once. In total, the top ten clones hold approximately 5.4% of the sample. Explained via the paper, the time point label denotes: about 28 days (+/-7) after the second vaccine dose. The meaning of the sample's treatment or condition label: meningococcal conjugate vaccine given as trial control. The material sequenced was peripheral blood, taken 28 days after the second dose of the MenACWY control vaccine. These receptors originate from an adult who received the MenACWY meningococcal vaccine as a control.

The chain carries TRBV5-1 and TRBJ1-1; TRBD1 aligns across 10 bases. There are 15 residues in the CDR3. Germline loops: CDR1 SGHRS, CDR2 YFSETQ. The J segment lost 3 bases and the V segment lost 4 bases, leaving 6 bases of the junction unmatched. CDR3 loop: CASSRLGQGDTEAFF. In DNA form, the CDR3 reads TGCGCCAGCAGCAGACTCGGACAGGGGGACACTGAAGCTTTCTTT.

This clone was recorded a few times. The V call is TRBV10-3, the J call TRBJ1-1; a weak D match, TRBD1 (6 bases). Per the germline V gene, CDR1 is ENHRY and CDR2 is SYGVKD. This CDR3 is 14 amino acids long. V lost 6 bases to trimming and J lost 1 base, with 12 bases between them. CDR3 sequence: CAIRQTGSNTEAFF. The DNA of the CDR3 is TGTGCCATCAGACAGACAGGCTCGAACACTGAAGCTTTCTTT.

The V gene is TRBV6-5, the J gene TRBJ1-5, with a possible D match to TRBD1 (5 bases). V was pared by 6 bases and J by 1 base, with 10 bases between. The CDR3 contains 14 residues. The germline V gene has CDR1 MNHEY and CDR2 SVGAGI. CDR3 sequence (DNA): TGTGCCAGCAGGCTCAGACAGAGCAATCAGCCCCAGCATTTT. Its translation is CASRLRQSNQPQHF.

The genes are TRBV5-6 and TRBJ1-3; tentatively, D is TRBD1 (5 bases). V was shortened by 4 bases and J by 5 bases, with 19 bases between the two germline ends. This CDR3 has 16 residues. CDR1 and CDR2 from the germline V gene are SGHDT and YYEEEE. CDR3 sequence reads: CASSPRGARSRNTIYF. CDR3 in DNA: TGTGCCAGCAGCCCGAGGGGTGCCCGTTCTAGAAACACCATATATTTT.

V is TRBV6-5 and J is TRBJ1-2; possible D gene TRBD1, 5 bases. From germline, CDR1 is MNHEY and CDR2 SVGAGI. V dropped 6 bases and J dropped 1 base, with 9 bases sitting between them. The CDR3 is 13 amino acids. In DNA form, the CDR3 reads TGTGCCAGCAGCCCAGGGTATAACTATGGCTACACCTTC. Its translation is CASSPGYNYGYTF.

The chain is built from TRBV5-1 and TRBJ1-2; D possibly corresponds to TRBD1 (6 bases). Germline CDR1 SGHRS, CDR2 YFSETQ. The CDR3 contains 13 residues. Trimming stripped 5 bases from V and 2 bases from J, with 10 bases between. The chain's CDR3 is CASSSGQNYGYTF. In nucleotides, the CDR3 is TGCGCCAGCAGTTCCGGACAGAACTATGGCTACACCTTC.

The V call is TRBV5-1, the J call TRBJ1-6; 9 bases line up with TRBD1. V gave up 3 bases and J gave up 8 bases; unmatched junction bases: 0. Germline V CDR1 and CDR2: SGHRS, YFSETQ. This CDR3 has 13 residues. CDR3 nucleotide sequence: TGCGCCAGCAGCTGGGACAGGGATTCACCCCTCCACTTT. Translated: CASSWDRDSPLHF.

The chain uses TRBV7-2 and TRBJ1-2; tentative D call: TRBD1 (5 bases). The V and J ends lost 1 base and 4 bases respectively, with 10 bases between them. Germline lookup yields CDR1 SGHTA and CDR2 FQGNSA. This CDR3 spans 14 amino acids. CDR3 coding DNA: TGTGCCAGCAGCTTAGGGGGCCAGATCTATGGCTACACCTTC. The encoded protein is CASSLGGQIYGYTF.

The J gene is TRBJ2-7, the V gene TRBV7-9, with D perhaps TRBD1 or TRBD2 (5 bases each). V lost 5 bases and J 4 bases, leaving 15 bases between the germline ends. Germline V gives CDR1 SEHNR, CDR2 FQNEAQ (reference sequence). The CDR3 sequence is 14 residues long. CDR3 residues: CASSHRDGQYEQYF. The CDR3 nucleotides read TGTGCCAGCAGCCACCGGGACGGCCAGTACGAGCAGTACTTC.

The genes are TRBV14 and TRBJ2-7, with TRBD1 as a possible D gene (6 bases). The CDR3 is 15 amino acids. The germline V gene has CDR1 SGHDN and CDR2 FVKESK. Trimming left V 4 bases short and J 0 bases short, with 13 bases between. CDR3 region: CASSLLLGGSYEQYF. In DNA, the CDR3 is TGTGCCAGCAGCCTATTACTAGGGGGCTCCTACGAGCAGTACTTC.

V is TRBV7-2 and J is TRBJ2-1, with 7 bases lining up with TRBD1. Trimming removed 4 bases from V and 4 bases from J; junction bases left unmatched: 7. The CDR3 length is 15 residues. Per germline, CDR1 SGHTA and CDR2 FQGNSA. The CDR3 DNA is TGTGCCAGCAGCTCTCAGGGGGTGCCATACAATGAGCAGTTCTTC. Encoded protein: CASSSQGVPYNEQFF.

This chain's CDR3 is CSGRTANNEQFF. DNA of the CDR3: TGCAGCGGAAGGACGGCAAACAATGAGCAGTTCTTC. The rearrangement links TRBV29-1 to TRBJ2-1; D remains unclear. V lost 7 bases and J lost 5, with 12 bases in between. The CDR3 spans 12 residues. Germline lookup yields CDR1 SQVTM and CDR2 ANQGSEA.

This clone was seen a few times. Within the sample, other DNA sequences also encode this same CDR3. The chain links TRBV19 to TRBJ2-1, with 9 positions matching TRBD2. J lost 3 bases, V lost 3 bases, and 0 bases had no gene match. The CDR3 is made up of 14 amino acids. Looked up from germline, CDR1 is LNHDA and CDR2 is SQIVND (reference sequence). The CDR3 nucleotides are TGTGCCAGTAGTATTAGCGGGAGCTACAATGAGCAGTTCTTC. This translates into CASSISGSYNEQFF.

This chain connects TRBV4-1 to TRBJ2-7; 15 bases match TRBD2. The CDR3 is made up of 17 amino acids. Trimming removed 4 bases from V and 7 bases from J; junction bases left unmatched: 11. Germline loops: CDR1 MGHRA, CDR2 YSYEKL. The CDR3 sequence: CASSPARGGLAGGEQYF. CDR3 DNA sequence: TGCGCCAGCAGCCCCGCACGGGGGGGACTAGCGGGGGGAGAGCAGTACTTC.

Written as DNA, the CDR3 is TGTGCCAGCAGTTTATATGGACTAGCAAGGGAGACCCAGTACTTC. Residues: CASSLYGLARETQYF. This sequence joins TRBV28 and TRBJ2-5; 8 bases agree with TRBD2. The V segment lost 1 base and the J segment 5 bases; nucleotides outside the gene matches: 6. This CDR3 comprises 15 residues. The germline V gene encodes CDR1 MDHEN and CDR2 SYDVKM.

This rearrangement joins TRBV6-5 to TRBJ1-1; no clear D gene. Trimming stripped 5 bases from V and 0 bases from J, with 10 bases between. Germline V gene data show CDR1 as MNHEY and CDR2 as SVGAGI. The CDR3 has 14 residues. In DNA form, the CDR3 reads TGTGCCAGCAGTCGAGGCAGCCTGAACACTGAAGCTTTCTTT. Protein: CASSRGSLNTEAFF.

The chain has TRBV29-1 and TRBJ2-2, with 8 bases lining up with TRBD2. Germline CDR1 and CDR2: SQVTM and ANQGSEA. The trim removed 6 bases at V and 7 bases at J, leaving 10 bases unmatched. The CDR3 sequence is 14 residues long. Here the CDR3 reads CSVETGLGVGELFF. The CDR3 DNA is TGCAGCGTAGAAACGGGACTAGGGGTCGGGGAGCTGTTTTTT.

This clone appeared a single time. V usage is TRBV6-2 or TRBV6-3 and J usage is TRBJ1-2; D call uncertain. Germline loops: CDR1 MNHEY, CDR2 SVGEGT. The CDR3 totals 15 residues. The V gene lost 6 bases and the J gene lost 4 bases, with 18 bases spanning the gap. This CDR3 reads CASSLGWEGGYGYTF. In DNA form, the CDR3 reads TGTGCCAGCAGCCTAGGCTGGGAAGGAGGCTATGGCTACACCTTC.

The gene calls are TRBV3-1 (or the pseudogene TRBV3-2) and TRBJ2-2, with D perhaps TRBD2 (6 bases). This CDR3 comprises 14 residues. Trimming removed 2 bases from V and 4 bases from J, with 8 bases in between. In germline, CDR1 is LGHDT, CDR2 YNNKEL (reference sequence). The CDR3, as DNA: TGTGCCAGCAGCCAACAACTAGCCACCGGGGAGCTGTTTTTT. This translates into CASSQQLATGELFF.